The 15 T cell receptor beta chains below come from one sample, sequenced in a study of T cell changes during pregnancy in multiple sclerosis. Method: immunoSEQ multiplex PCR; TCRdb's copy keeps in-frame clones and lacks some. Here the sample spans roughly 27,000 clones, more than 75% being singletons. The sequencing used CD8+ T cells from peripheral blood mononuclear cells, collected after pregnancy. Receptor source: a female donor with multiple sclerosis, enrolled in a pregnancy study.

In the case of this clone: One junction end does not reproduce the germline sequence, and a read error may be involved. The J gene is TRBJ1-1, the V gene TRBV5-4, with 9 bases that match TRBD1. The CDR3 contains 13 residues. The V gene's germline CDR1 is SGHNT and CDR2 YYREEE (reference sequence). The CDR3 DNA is TGTGCCAGCAGCAATCGGGGACAGGGAAGACATGTCTTT. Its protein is CASSNRGQGRHVF.

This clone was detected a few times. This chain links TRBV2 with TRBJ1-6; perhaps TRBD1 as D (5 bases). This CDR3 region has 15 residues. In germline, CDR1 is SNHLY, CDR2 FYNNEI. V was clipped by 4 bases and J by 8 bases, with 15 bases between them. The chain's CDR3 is CASSAFAGEDSPLHF. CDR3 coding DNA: TGTGCCAGCAGTGCCTTTGCGGGGGAGGATTCACCCCTCCACTTT.

The CDR3 nucleotides read TGTGCCAGCAGCTTAGAACTAGCGGAAGAGACCCAGTACTTC. Encoded protein: CASSLELAEETQYF. The V and J genes are TRBV13 and TRBJ2-5, with TRBD2 matching 8 bases. V lost 1 base and J lost 3; bases outside the gene matches: 1. This CDR3 spans 14 amino acids. Germline-derived CDR1 and CDR2 are PRHDT and FYEKMQ (reference sequence). Combining the CDR3 with reference TRBV13 and TRBJ2-5 gives the whole variable domain AAGVIQSPRHLIKEKRETATLKCYPIPRHDTVYWYQQGPGQDPQFLISFYEKMQSDKGSIPDRFSAQQFSDYHSELNMSSLELGDSALYFCASSLELAEETQYFGPGTRLLVL.

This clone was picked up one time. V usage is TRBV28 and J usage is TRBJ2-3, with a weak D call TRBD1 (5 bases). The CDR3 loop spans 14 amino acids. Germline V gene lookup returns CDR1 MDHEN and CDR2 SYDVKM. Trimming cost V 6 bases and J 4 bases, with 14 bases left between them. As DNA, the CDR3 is TGTGCCAGCAGCGATTGGCAGGGCCCAGATACGCAGTATTTT. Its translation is CASSDWQGPDTQYF. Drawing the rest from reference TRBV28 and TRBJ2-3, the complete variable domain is DVKVTQSSRYLVKRTGEKVFLECVQDMDHENMFWYRQDPGLGLRLIYFSYDVKMKEKGDIPEGYSVSREKKERFSLILESASTNQTSMYLCASSDWQGPDTQYFGPGTRLTVL.

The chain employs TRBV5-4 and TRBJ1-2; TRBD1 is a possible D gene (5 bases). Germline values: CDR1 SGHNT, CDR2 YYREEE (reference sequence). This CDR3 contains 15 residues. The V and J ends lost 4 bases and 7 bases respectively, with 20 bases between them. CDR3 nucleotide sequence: TGTGCCAGCAGCGCGAGCGGGACGTTCGTACCTGGCTACACCTTC. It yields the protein CASSASGTFVPGYTF. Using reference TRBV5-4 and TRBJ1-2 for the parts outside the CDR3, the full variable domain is ETGVTQSPTHLIKTRGQQVTLRCSSQSGHNTVSWYQQALGQGPQFIFQYYREEENGRGNFPPRFSGLQFPNYSSELNVNALELDDSALYLCASSASGTFVPGYTFGSGTRLTVV.

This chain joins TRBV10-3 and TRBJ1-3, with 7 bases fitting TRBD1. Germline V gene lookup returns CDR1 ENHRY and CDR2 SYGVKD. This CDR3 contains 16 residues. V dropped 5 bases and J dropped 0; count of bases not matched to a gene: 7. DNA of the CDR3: TGTGCCATCAGTTTAGGGACAGCCACCTCTGGAAACACCATATATTTT. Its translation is CAISLGTATSGNTIYF.

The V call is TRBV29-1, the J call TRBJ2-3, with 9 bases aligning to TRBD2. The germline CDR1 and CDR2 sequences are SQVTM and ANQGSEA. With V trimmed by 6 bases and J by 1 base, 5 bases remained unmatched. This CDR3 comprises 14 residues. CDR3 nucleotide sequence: TGCAGCGTCCGATCTAGCGGGGGCACAGATACGCAGTATTTT. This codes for CSVRSSGGTDTQYF.

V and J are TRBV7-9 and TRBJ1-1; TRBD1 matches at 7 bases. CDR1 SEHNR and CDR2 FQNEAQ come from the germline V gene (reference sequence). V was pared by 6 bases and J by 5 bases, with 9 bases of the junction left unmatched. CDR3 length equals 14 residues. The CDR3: CASSIGGGLTEAFF. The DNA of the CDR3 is TGTGCCAGCAGTATAGGGGGCGGTTTGACTGAAGCTTTCTTT. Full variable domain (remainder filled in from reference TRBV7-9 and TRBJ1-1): DTGVSQNPRHKITKRGQNVTFRCDPISEHNRLYWYRQTLGQGPEFLTYFQNEAQLEKSRLLSDRFSAERPKGSFSTLEIQRTEQGDSAMYLCASSIGGGLTEAFFGQGTRLTVV.

CDR3 amino acids: CASSDSIGGVVVYTF. The CDR3 coding sequence is TGTGCCAGCAGTGACTCGATTGGAGGCGTTGTGGTCTACACCTTC. V gene TRBV6-4 combines with J gene TRBJ1-2, with D unresolved. V was trimmed by 0 bases and J by 10 bases, leaving 18 bases between them. The V gene's germline CDR1 is MRHNA and CDR2 SNTAGT. There are 15 residues in the CDR3.

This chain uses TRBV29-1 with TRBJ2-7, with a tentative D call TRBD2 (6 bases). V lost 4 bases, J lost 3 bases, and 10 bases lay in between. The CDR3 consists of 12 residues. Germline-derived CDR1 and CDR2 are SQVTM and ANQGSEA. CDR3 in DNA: TGCAGCGTTGGTCCGGGGGACTACGAGCAGTACTTC. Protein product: CSVGPGDYEQYF.

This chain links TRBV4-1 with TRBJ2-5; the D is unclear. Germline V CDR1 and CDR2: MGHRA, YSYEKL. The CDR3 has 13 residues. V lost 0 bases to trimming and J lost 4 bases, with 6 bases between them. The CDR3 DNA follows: TGCGCCAGCAGCCAAGATCGCAGAGAGACCCAGTACTTC. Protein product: CASSQDRRETQYF.

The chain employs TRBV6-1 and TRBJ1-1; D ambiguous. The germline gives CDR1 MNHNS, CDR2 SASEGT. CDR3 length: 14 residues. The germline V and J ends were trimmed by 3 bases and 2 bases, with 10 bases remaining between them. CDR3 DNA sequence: TGTGCCAGCAGTGATTTCCAGTTCAACACTGAAGCTTTCTTT. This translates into CASSDFQFNTEAFF.

CDR3 sequence reads: CASTPGQSSSGANVLTF. The CDR3 coding sequence is TGTGCCAGCACCCCGGGACAGAGTTCCTCTGGGGCCAACGTCCTGACTTTC. The chain joins TRBV28 to TRBJ2-6, with TRBD1 matching over 7 bases. Losses at the gene ends were 7 bases for V and 0 bases for J; bases not matched to a gene: 9. Germline lookup yields CDR1 MDHEN and CDR2 SYDVKM. This CDR3 comprises 17 residues.

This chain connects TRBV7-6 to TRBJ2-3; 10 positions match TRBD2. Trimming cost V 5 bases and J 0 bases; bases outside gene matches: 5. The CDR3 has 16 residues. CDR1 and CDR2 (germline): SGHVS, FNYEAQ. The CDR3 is CASSAGLAPSTDTQYF. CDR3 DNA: TGTGCCAGCAGCGCGGGACTAGCGCCTAGCACAGATACGCAGTATTTT.

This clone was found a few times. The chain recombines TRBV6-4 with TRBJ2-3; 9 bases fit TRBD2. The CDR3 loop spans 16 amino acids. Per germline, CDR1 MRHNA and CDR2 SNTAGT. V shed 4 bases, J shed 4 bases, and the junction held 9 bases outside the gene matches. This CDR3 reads CASSVFGGGAPDTQYF. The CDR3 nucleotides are TGTGCCAGCAGTGTTTTCGGCGGGGGGGCCCCAGATACGCAGTATTTT.